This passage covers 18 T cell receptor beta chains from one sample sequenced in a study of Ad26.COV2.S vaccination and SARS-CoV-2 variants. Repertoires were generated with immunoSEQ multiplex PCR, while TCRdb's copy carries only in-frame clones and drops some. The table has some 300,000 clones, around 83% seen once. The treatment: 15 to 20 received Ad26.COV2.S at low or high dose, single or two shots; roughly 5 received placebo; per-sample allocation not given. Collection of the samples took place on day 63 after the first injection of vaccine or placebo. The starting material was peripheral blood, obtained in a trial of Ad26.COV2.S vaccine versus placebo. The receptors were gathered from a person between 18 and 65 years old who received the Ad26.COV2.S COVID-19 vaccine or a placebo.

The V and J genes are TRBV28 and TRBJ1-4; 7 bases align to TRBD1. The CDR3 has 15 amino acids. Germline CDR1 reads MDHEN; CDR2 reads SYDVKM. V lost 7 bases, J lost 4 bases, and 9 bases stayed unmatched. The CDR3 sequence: CASTTRTGYNEKLFF. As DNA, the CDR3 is TGTGCCAGCACGACAAGGACAGGTTATAATGAAAAACTGTTTTTT.

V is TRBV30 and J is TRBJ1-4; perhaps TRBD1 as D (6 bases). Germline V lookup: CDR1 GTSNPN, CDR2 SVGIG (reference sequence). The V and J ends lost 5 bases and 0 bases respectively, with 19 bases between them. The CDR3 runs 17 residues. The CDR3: CAWCPGGLGATNEKLFF. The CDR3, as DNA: TGTGCCTGGTGCCCCGGGGGCCTGGGAGCAACTAATGAAAAACTGTTTTTT.

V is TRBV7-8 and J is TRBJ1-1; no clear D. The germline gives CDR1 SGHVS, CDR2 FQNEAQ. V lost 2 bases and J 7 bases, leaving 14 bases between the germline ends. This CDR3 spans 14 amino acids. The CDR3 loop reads CASSLNSLNNEAFF. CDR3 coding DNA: TGTGCCAGCAGCTTAAATTCCTTAAATAATGAAGCTTTCTTT.

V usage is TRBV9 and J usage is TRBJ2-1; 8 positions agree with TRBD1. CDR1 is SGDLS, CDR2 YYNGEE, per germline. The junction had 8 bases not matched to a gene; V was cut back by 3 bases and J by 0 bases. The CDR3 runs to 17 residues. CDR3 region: CASSGSGQGYSYNEQFF. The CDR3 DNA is TGTGCCAGCAGCGGATCTGGACAGGGATACTCCTACAATGAGCAGTTCTTC.

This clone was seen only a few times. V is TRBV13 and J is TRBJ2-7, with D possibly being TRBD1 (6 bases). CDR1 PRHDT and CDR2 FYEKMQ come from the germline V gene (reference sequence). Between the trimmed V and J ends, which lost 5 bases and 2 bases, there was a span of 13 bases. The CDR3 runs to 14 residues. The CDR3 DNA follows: TGTGCCAGCAGCCCCTACAGGGCGGCCTACGAGCAGTACTTC. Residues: CASSPYRAAYEQYF.

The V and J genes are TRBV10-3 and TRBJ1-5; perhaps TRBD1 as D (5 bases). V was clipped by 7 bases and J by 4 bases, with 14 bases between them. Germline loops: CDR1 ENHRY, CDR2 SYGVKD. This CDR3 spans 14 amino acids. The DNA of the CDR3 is TGTGCCATCACTCCGGGGGGGGAAAATCAGCCCCAGCATTTT. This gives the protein CAITPGGENQPQHF.

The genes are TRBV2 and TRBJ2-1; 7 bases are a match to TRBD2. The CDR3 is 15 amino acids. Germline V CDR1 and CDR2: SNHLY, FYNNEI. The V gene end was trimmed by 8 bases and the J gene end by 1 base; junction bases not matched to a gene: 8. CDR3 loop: CASLVVRGSYNEQFF. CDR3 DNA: TGTGCCAGCCTGGTAGTGCGGGGGTCCTACAATGAGCAGTTCTTC.

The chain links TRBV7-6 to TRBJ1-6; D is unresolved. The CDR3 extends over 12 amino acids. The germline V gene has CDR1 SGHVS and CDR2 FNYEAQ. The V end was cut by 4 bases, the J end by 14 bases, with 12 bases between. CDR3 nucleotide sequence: TGTGCCAGCAGCTATGCCCGTGGATCCCTCCACTTT. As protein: CASSYARGSLHF.

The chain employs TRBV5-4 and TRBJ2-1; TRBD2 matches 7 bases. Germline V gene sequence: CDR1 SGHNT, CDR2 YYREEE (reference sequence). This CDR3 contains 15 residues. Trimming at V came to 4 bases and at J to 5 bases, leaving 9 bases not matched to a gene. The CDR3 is CASSPIAGPNNEQFF. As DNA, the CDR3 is TGTGCCAGCAGCCCTATAGCGGGCCCAAACAATGAGCAGTTCTTC.

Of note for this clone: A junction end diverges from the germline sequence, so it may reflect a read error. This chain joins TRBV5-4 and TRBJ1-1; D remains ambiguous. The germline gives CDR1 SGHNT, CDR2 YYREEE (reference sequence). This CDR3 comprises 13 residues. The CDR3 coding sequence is TGTGCCAGCAGCTTTAACCACGAGCTTGAAGTTTTCTTT. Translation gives CASSFNHELEVFF.

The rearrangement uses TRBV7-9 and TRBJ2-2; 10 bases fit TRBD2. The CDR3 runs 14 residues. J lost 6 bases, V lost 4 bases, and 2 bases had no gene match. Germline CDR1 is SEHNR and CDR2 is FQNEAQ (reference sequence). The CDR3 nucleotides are TGTGCCAGCAGCTGGAGCGGGGGGGCCGGGGAGCTGTTTTTT. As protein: CASSWSGGAGELFF.

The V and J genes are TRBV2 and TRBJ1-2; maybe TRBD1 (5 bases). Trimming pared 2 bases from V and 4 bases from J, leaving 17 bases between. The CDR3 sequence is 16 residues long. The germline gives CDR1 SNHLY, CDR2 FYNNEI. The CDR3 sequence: CASSEFVVAGSYGYTF. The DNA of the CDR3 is TGTGCCAGCAGTGAATTCGTGGTGGCAGGGAGCTATGGCTACACCTTC. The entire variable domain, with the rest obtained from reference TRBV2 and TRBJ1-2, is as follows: EPEVTQTPSHQVTQMGQEVILRCVPISNHLYFYWYRQILGQKVEFLVSFYNNEISEKSEIFDDQFSVERPDGSNFTLKIRSTKLEDSAMYFCASSEFVVAGSYGYTFGSGTRLTVV.

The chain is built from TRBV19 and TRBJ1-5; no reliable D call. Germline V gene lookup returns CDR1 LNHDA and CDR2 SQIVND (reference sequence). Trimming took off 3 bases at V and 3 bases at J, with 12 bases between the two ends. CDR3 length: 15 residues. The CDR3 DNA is TGTGCCAGTAGTATGGGAGGGAGGGACAATCAGCCCCAGCATTTT. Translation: CASSMGGRDNQPQHF. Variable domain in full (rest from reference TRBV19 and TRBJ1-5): DGGITQSPKYLFRKEGQNVTLSCEQNLNHDAMYWYRQDPGQGLRLIYYSQIVNDFQKGDIAEGYSVSREKKESFPLTVTSAQKNPTAFYLCASSMGGRDNQPQHFGDGTRLSIL.

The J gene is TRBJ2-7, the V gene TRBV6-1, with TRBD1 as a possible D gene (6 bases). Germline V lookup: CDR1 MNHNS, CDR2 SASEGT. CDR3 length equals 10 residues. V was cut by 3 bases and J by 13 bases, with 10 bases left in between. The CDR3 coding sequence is TGTGCCAGCAGTGAGACAGGTGCCTACTTC. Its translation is CASSETGAYF.

The CDR3 DNA reads TGTGCCAGCAGCCAAAGGGCCGGGGAGCTGTTTTTT. It codes for CASSQRAGELFF. V gene TRBV7-8 combines with J gene TRBJ2-2; D gene uncertain. Trimming stripped 5 bases from V and 6 bases from J, with 7 bases between. The CDR3 runs 12 residues. Germline-derived CDR1 and CDR2 are SGHVS and FQNEAQ.

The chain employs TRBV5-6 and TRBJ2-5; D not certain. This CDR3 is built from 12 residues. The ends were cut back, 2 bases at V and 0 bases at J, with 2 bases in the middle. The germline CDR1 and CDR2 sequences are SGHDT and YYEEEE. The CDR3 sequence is CASSFNQETQYF. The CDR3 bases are TGTGCCAGCAGCTTTAACCAAGAGACCCAGTACTTC.

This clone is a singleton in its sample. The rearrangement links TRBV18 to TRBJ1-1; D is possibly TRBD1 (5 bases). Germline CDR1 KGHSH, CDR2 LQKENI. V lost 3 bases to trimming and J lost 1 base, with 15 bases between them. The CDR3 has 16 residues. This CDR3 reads CASSPGVAGRNTEAFF. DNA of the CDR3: TGTGCCAGCTCACCGGGGGTAGCAGGCAGGAACACTGAAGCTTTCTTT.

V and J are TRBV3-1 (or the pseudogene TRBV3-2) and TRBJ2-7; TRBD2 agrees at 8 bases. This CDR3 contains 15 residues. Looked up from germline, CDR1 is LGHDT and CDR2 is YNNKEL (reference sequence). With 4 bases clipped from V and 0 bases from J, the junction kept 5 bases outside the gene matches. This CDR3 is CASSPTSGHSYEQYF. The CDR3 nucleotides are TGTGCCAGCAGCCCTACTAGCGGACACTCCTACGAGCAGTACTTC.